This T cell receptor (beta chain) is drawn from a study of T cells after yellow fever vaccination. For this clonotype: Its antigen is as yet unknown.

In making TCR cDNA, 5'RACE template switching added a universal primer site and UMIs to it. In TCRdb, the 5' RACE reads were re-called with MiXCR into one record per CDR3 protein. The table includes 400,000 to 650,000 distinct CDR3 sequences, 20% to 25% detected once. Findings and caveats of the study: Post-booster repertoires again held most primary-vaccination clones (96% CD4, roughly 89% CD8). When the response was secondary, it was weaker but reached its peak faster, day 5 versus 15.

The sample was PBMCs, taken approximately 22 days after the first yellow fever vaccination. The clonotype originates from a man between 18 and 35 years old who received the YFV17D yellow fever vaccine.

CDR3 amino acids: CASSLRGGEGSGNTIYF. The CDR3 DNA is TGCGCCAGCAGCTTGAGAGGGGGCGAGGGTTCGGGAAACACCATATATTTT. The rearrangement uses TRBV5-1 and TRBJ1-3, with TRBD1 identical over 7 bases. The V segment lost 1 base and the J segment 4 bases; nucleotides outside the gene matches: 11. The CDR3 loop spans 17 amino acids. CDR1 and CDR2 (germline): SGHRS, YFSETQ.